These 25 T cell receptor beta chains originate from one sample sequenced in a study of T-cell memory formation after mild COVID-19. Each CDR3 protein gets one entry after TCRdb re-called the 5' RACE reads with MiXCR. Among hundreds of thousands of distinct CDR3 sequences, about 15% were seen once, and the ten largest hold around 3.7%. The material sequenced was PBMCs or a T cell subset sorted from them (not recorded which). These TCRs come from a young man who had mild COVID-19 (a few samples of this study predate the infection). Cell type and time point are not known.

The chain links TRBV5-1 to TRBJ2-5, with 9 positions matching TRBD1. Germline trimming cut 5 bases from V and 1 base from J; bases unmatched to any gene: 9. Germline V gives CDR1 SGHRS, CDR2 YFSETQ. This CDR3 has 16 residues. In DNA form, the CDR3 reads TGCGCCAGCAGACATGGACAGGGGTTTTTCCAAGAGACCCAGTACTTC. This encodes CASRHGQGFFQETQYF. Using reference TRBV5-1 and TRBJ2-5 for the parts outside the CDR3, the full variable domain is KAGVTQTPRYLIKTRGQQVTLSCSPISGHRSVSWYQQTPGQGLQFLFEYFSETQRNKGNFPGRFSGRQFSNSRSEMNVSTLELGDSALYLCASRHGQGFFQETQYFGPGTRLLVL.

V and J are TRBV2 and TRBJ2-5; a weak D match, TRBD2 (5 bases). This CDR3 region has 11 residues. The germline V gene encodes CDR1 SNHLY and CDR2 FYNNEI. V was shortened by 9 bases and J by 5 bases, with 10 bases between the two germline ends. CDR3 bases: TGTGCCAGGGAGGACGGGGAGACCCAGTACTTC. This translates into CAREDGETQYF.

The J gene is TRBJ2-6, the V gene TRBV28; a possible D gene is TRBD2 (5 bases). There are 17 residues in the CDR3. V was clipped by 5 bases and J by 4 bases, with 18 bases between them. The germline V gene has CDR1 MDHEN and CDR2 SYDVKM. CDR3 nucleotides: TGTGCCAGCAGTCCGCCGGGGTTTCCCGCGGGGGCCAACGTCCTGACTTTC. Its translation is CASSPPGFPAGANVLTF.

The J gene is TRBJ1-1, the V gene TRBV19; the match to TRBD1 covers 11 bases. V dropped 5 bases and J dropped 2; count of bases not matched to a gene: 4. Germline V gene data show CDR1 as LNHDA and CDR2 as SQIVND (reference sequence). The length of the CDR3 is 15 residues. In DNA, the CDR3 is TGTGCCAGTAGTGTGGACAGGGGGCCCAACACTGAAGCTTTCTTT. Amino acids: CASSVDRGPNTEAFF.

This clonotype was detected many times. The J gene is TRBJ1-1, the V gene TRBV12-3 or TRBV12-4; no reliable D call. The CDR3 covers 15 residues. Trimming removed 5 bases from V and 0 bases from J, with 13 bases in between. Here the CDR3 reads CASSLRVGMNTEAFF. CDR3 coding DNA: TGTGCCAGCAGTCTGAGGGTGGGGATGAACACTGAAGCTTTCTTT.

The genes are TRBV10-3 and TRBJ2-5; TRBD2 agrees at 7 bases. From germline, CDR1 is ENHRY and CDR2 SYGVKD. This CDR3 region has 12 residues. The V gene end was trimmed by 10 bases and the J gene end by 4 bases; junction bases not matched to a gene: 6. CDR3 nucleotide sequence: TGTGCCACTCGGGGCGGGGGAGAGACCCAGTACTTC. This translates into CATRGGGETQYF.

The rearrangement links TRBV6-2 or TRBV6-3 to TRBJ1-5; 10 bases map to TRBD1. Per the germline V gene, CDR1 is MNHEY and CDR2 is SVGEGT. J was trimmed by 3 bases and V by 8 bases; bases with no gene match: 7. The CDR3 is made up of 15 amino acids. CDR3 loop: CASRRQGADNQPQHF. CDR3 in DNA: TGTGCCAGCCGTAGACAGGGGGCGGACAATCAGCCCCAGCATTTT.

This clonotype showed up just a few times. The rearrangement joins TRBV29-1 to TRBJ2-7, with 9 bases matching TRBD1. Losses at the gene ends were 6 bases for V and 5 bases for J; bases not matched to a gene: 5. The germline V gene encodes CDR1 SQVTM and CDR2 ANQGSEA. The CDR3 totals 12 residues. CDR3 sequence (DNA): TGCAGCGTGGAGGGACAGGGTCACGAGCAGTACGTC. As protein: CSVEGQGHEQYV.

Note on this clonotype: Since a much larger clone is just one base distant, this may be a read error. This sequence joins TRBV20-1 and TRBJ2-3; 9 nucleotides match TRBD2. The V and J ends lost 6 bases and 0 bases, in that order; junction bases with no gene match: 7. The CDR3 extends over 15 amino acids. CDR1 is DFQATT, CDR2 SNEGSKA, per germline (reference sequence). CDR3 protein: CSATTTSGSTDTQYF. CDR3 nucleotide sequence: TGCAGTGCCACGACTACTAGCGGGAGCACAGATACGCAGTATTTT.

The rearrangement uses TRBV4-1 and TRBJ2-2; possibly TRBD1 for D (6 bases). The CDR3 spans 15 residues. V was shortened by 3 bases and J by 4 bases, with 12 bases between the two germline ends. Per germline, CDR1 MGHRA and CDR2 YSYEKL. The CDR3 reads CASSQPGTRTGELFF. CDR3 in DNA: TGCGCCAGCAGCCAGCCAGGGACACGCACCGGGGAGCTGTTTTTT.

The V gene is TRBV7-3, the J gene TRBJ2-6; tentative D call: TRBD2 (5 bases). Trimming shortened V by 8 bases and J by 4 bases, and 9 bases separated the two germline ends. The CDR3 covers 13 residues. Germline V CDR1 and CDR2: SGHTA, FQGTGA. This CDR3 is CASRGAGANVLTF. The CDR3 region has the DNA TGTGCCAGCCGGGGAGCGGGGGCCAACGTCCTGACTTTC.

This clonotype was seen only a few times. This chain connects TRBV28 to TRBJ2-5; TRBD1 or TRBD2 may be the D gene (5 bases each). Per germline, CDR1 MDHEN and CDR2 SYDVKM. This CDR3 has 12 residues. Trimming took 8 bases from V and 4 from J, leaving 11 bases between them. The CDR3 protein is CASAGAGETQYF. The CDR3 DNA reads TGTGCCAGCGCCGGGGCTGGAGAGACCCAGTACTTC.

This clonotype was picked up one time. The chain couples TRBV7-3 to TRBJ2-2, with D possibly TRBD2 on 6 matching bases. The CDR3 runs to 14 residues. V shed 1 base and J shed 6 bases, with 9 bases lying between them. In germline, CDR1 is SGHTA, CDR2 FQGTGA. CDR3 residues: CASSLMGGAGELFF. In DNA form, the CDR3 reads TGTGCCAGCAGCTTAATGGGGGGAGCCGGGGAGCTGTTTTTT. Filled out from reference TRBV7-3 and TRBJ2-2, the complete variable domain reads GAGVSQTPSNKVTEKGKYVELRCDPISGHTALYWYRQSLGQGPEFLIYFQGTGAADDSGLPNDRFFAVRPEGSVSTLKIQRTERGDSAVYLCASSLMGGAGELFFGEGSRLTVL.

The chain joins TRBV5-1 to TRBJ2-2, with a weak D call TRBD2 (5 bases). CDR1 is SGHRS and CDR2 is YFSETQ in the germline V gene. The V gene lost 4 bases and the J gene lost 0 bases, with 7 bases spanning the gap. The CDR3 is 14 residues long. CDR3 sequence reads: CASSEGTNTGELFF. In DNA, the CDR3 is TGCGCCAGCAGCGAGGGTACGAACACCGGGGAGCTGTTTTTT.

This clonotype was detected only a few times. The chain carries TRBV7-9 and TRBJ2-5; the match to TRBD1 covers 7 bases. This CDR3 has 17 amino acids. Trimming removed 6 bases from V and 0 bases from J; junction bases left unmatched: 13. Germline V gene lookup returns CDR1 SEHNR and CDR2 FQNEAQ (reference sequence). The chain's CDR3 is CASRQKPGQRYQETQYF. CDR3 DNA: TGTGCCAGCAGACAGAAGCCGGGACAGAGATACCAAGAGACCCAGTACTTC.

In this sample, this clonotype turned up a few times. In DNA, the CDR3 is TGTGCCAGCAGGAAGGACAGGGTGGTCGAAAAACTGTTTTTT. It is translated as CASRKDRVVEKLFF. This chain connects TRBV6-1 to TRBJ1-4; 8 nucleotides match TRBD1. The CDR3 is made up of 14 amino acids. Looked up from germline, CDR1 is MNHNS and CDR2 is SASEGT. The trim removed 6 bases at V and 8 bases at J, leaving 8 bases unmatched.

The J gene is TRBJ2-7, the V gene TRBV5-1; 8 bases fit TRBD1. The V gene end was trimmed by 0 bases and the J gene end by 7 bases; junction bases not matched to a gene: 6. CDR1 and CDR2 from the germline V gene are SGHRS and YFSETQ. CDR3 length equals 14 residues. CDR3 DNA: TGCGCCAGCAGCTTGGATGCAGGGGGCCGGGAGCAGTACTTC. This encodes CASSLDAGGREQYF.

This chain links TRBV4-2 with TRBJ1-2; tentatively, D is TRBD1 (5 bases). The CDR3 spans 13 residues. Looked up from germline, CDR1 is LGHNA and CDR2 is YNFKEQ. Trimming took off 1 base at V and 8 bases at J, with 11 bases between the two ends. The CDR3 region is CASSQVGAWGYTF. CDR3 in DNA: TGTGCCAGCAGCCAAGTTGGGGCGTGGGGCTACACCTTC.

The chain has TRBV15 and TRBJ1-1; 8 nucleotides align to TRBD1. The CDR3 runs 14 residues. V trimming: 3 bases; J trimming: 3 bases; junction bases outside the gene matches: 3. Germline-derived CDR1 and CDR2 are LNHNV and YYDKDF (reference sequence). CDR3 amino acids: CATSSLTGDTEAFF. The DNA for the CDR3 is TGTGCCACCAGCAGCCTGACAGGGGACACTGAAGCTTTCTTT.

The rearrangement joins TRBV5-1 to TRBJ2-2; the D is unclear. CDR1 SGHRS and CDR2 YFSETQ come from the germline V gene. The CDR3 has 15 amino acids. V was cut by 0 bases and J by 2 bases, with 8 bases left in between. The CDR3 reads CASSLEVTNTGELFF. CDR3 nucleotides: TGCGCCAGCAGCTTGGAGGTGACAAACACCGGGGAGCTGTTTTTT.

The CDR3: CAINADSTDTQYF. The CDR3 DNA follows: TGTGCCATCAATGCAGATAGCACAGATACGCAGTATTTT. The chain combines TRBV24-1 with TRBJ2-3; no clear D. The CDR3 covers 13 residues. Trimming cost V 11 bases and J 0 bases, with 11 bases left between them. Germline assignment: CDR1 KGHDR and CDR2 SFDVKD.

In this sample, this clonotype turned up many times. The chain is built from TRBV30 and TRBJ2-7; tentatively, D is TRBD1 or TRBD2 (5 bases each). Trimming took 5 bases from V and 2 from J, leaving 7 bases between them. Germline V gives CDR1 GTSNPN, CDR2 SVGIG (reference sequence). This CDR3 region has 11 residues. CDR3 residues: CAWGDAYEQYF. The CDR3 DNA reads as TGTGCCTGGGGGGACGCCTACGAGCAGTACTTC.

This clonotype was detected a few times. The CDR3 spells CASKMDGGLNTEAFF. For the CDR3, the DNA is TGCGCCAGCAAGATGGACGGAGGACTTAACACTGAAGCTTTCTTT. V usage is TRBV5-1 and J usage is TRBJ1-1; no clear D gene. Germline V gene lookup returns CDR1 SGHRS and CDR2 YFSETQ. The CDR3 is made up of 15 amino acids. The V and J ends lost 6 bases and 2 bases respectively, with 17 bases between them.

On this clonotype: The junction departs from the called germline gene at one end, perhaps through a read error. The chain carries TRBV29-1 and TRBJ2-5; TRBD2 might be the D (5 bases). From germline, CDR1 is SQVTM and CDR2 ANQGSEA. The CDR3 totals 10 residues. The chain's CDR3 is CSVEGGLRSF. The CDR3 nucleotides are TGCAGCGTTGAAGGAGGGCTGCGCTCCTTC.

The V gene is TRBV2, the J gene TRBJ2-3, with a tentative D call TRBD1 (6 bases). The V end was cut by 5 bases, the J end by 0 bases, with 12 bases between. CDR3 length equals 15 residues. Per the germline V gene, CDR1 is SNHLY and CDR2 is FYNNEI. The CDR3: CASSPDRHSTDTQYF. Here the CDR3 DNA reads TGTGCCAGCAGTCCAGACAGGCATAGCACAGATACGCAGTATTTT.